One sample yielded the 29 T cell receptor beta chains listed below, sequenced in a study of Graves' ophthalmopathy and Graves' hyperthyroidism. Amplified material comprised TCR beta CDR3 regions derived from RNA transcripts. The library came from an HTBI-primed first-round RT-PCR and a second-round multiplex PCR. TCRdb called the multiplex PCR reads again in MiXCR, with one record for every CDR3 protein. The sample holds roughly 350,000 distinct CDR3 sequences, 15% to 20% seen once. Sequenced input: peripheral blood. These receptors were obtained from an adult woman with stable Graves' hyperthyroidism.

The V gene is TRBV7-8, the J gene TRBJ2-5; maybe TRBD1 (6 bases). Trimming took off 5 bases at V and 5 bases at J, with 18 bases between the two ends. The germline V gene encodes CDR1 SGHVS and CDR2 FQNEAQ. There are 15 residues in the CDR3. The CDR3 nucleotides are TGTGCCAGCAGCCAGGAAACAGGGAATGGCGAGACCCAGTACTTC. Translating gives CASSQETGNGETQYF.

V and J are TRBV12-3 or TRBV12-4 and TRBJ2-7, with TRBD1 matching over 8 bases. Germline trimming cut 5 bases from V and 6 bases from J; bases unmatched to any gene: 9. The CDR3 totals 14 residues. This chain's CDR3 is CASSLDRGGSEQYF. The CDR3 DNA reads as TGTGCCAGCAGTCTCGACAGGGGCGGTAGCGAGCAGTACTTC.

Ten or more counts support this clonotype. The rearrangement links TRBV7-2 to TRBJ1-2; possibly TRBD1 for D (6 bases). CDR1 and CDR2 (germline): SGHTA, FQGNSA. The CDR3 covers 16 residues. V lost 5 bases to trimming and J lost 1 base, with 17 bases between them. The CDR3 region has the DNA TGTGCCAGCAGCCCTAGGGGGTTCCTCCGTAACTATGGCTACACCTTC. This encodes CASSPRGFLRNYGYTF.

This clonotype was seen only a few times. Possible read error: a much larger clone is one base away. The V gene is TRBV7-3, the J gene TRBJ1-6; D unclear. CDR1 and CDR2 from the germline V gene are SGHTA and FQGTGA. This CDR3 is 12 amino acids long. V was clipped by 5 bases and J by 15 bases, with 14 bases between them. The chain's CDR3 is CASSLAGGHLHF. DNA of the CDR3: TGTGCCAGCAGCCTAGCGGGCGGCCACCTCCACTTT.

This clonotype occurred many times. The chain carries TRBV12-3 or TRBV12-4 and TRBJ2-2, with TRBD1 identical over 9 bases. There are 15 residues in the CDR3. V lost 2 bases and J lost 3; bases outside the gene matches: 1. The CDR3 DNA follows: TGTGCCAGCAGTTTATGGGACAGGGACACCGGGGAGCTGTTTTTT. It specifies CASSLWDRDTGELFF.

The sample holds many counts of this clonotype. This chain connects TRBV6-2 or TRBV6-3 to TRBJ1-2; perhaps TRBD1 as D (5 bases). Between the trimmed V and J ends, which lost 5 bases and 8 bases, there was a span of 18 bases. CDR1 is MNHEY and CDR2 is SVGEGT in the germline V gene. The CDR3 covers 14 residues. The CDR3 DNA reads as TGTGCCAGCAGTCGCAGTCCAAGGGGATCCGGCTACACCTTC. Translation: CASSRSPRGSGYTF.

This clonotype came up many times. The CDR3: CASSSRTGANYEQYF. The CDR3 DNA is TGTGCCAGCAGTTCCAGGACAGGGGCTAACTACGAGCAGTACTTC. This chain joins TRBV6-5 and TRBJ2-7, with 9 nucleotides matching TRBD1. The CDR3 runs to 15 residues. V dropped 4 bases and J dropped 3; count of bases not matched to a gene: 7. Germline assignment: CDR1 MNHEY and CDR2 SVGAGI.

This clonotype was recorded at least ten times. V and J are TRBV30 and TRBJ1-6; a possible D gene is TRBD1 (6 bases). The CDR3 is 13 amino acids. Germline loops: CDR1 GTSNPN, CDR2 SVGIG (reference sequence). V was trimmed by 4 bases and J by 7 bases, leaving 11 bases between them. The CDR3 DNA follows: TGTGCCTGGACCAGGGGATTCAATTCACCCCTCCACTTT. It codes for CAWTRGFNSPLHF.

In its sample, this clonotype was seen a few times. V usage is TRBV5-6 and J usage is TRBJ1-3; D is unclear. V shed 1 base and J shed 5 bases, with 13 bases lying between them. From germline, CDR1 is SGHDT and CDR2 YYEEEE. The CDR3 extends over 15 amino acids. DNA for the CDR3: TGTGCCAGCAGCTTGAAACCCACGAGGCGAAACACCATATATTTT. Its protein is CASSLKPTRRNTIYF.

This clonotype came up a few times. The V call is TRBV30, the J call TRBJ1-1, with 10 bases aligning to TRBD1. Trimming at V came to 7 bases and at J to 11 bases, leaving 7 bases not matched to a gene. This CDR3 is built from 11 residues. Per the germline V gene, CDR1 is GTSNPN and CDR2 is SVGIG (reference sequence). Here the CDR3 DNA reads TGTGCCTTAGACAGGGGGCTTGAGGCTTTCTTT. Protein sequence: CALDRGLEAFF.

The rearrangement joins TRBV20-1 to TRBJ2-7; 12 bases match TRBD2. The CDR3 is made up of 14 amino acids. Germline V lookup: CDR1 DFQATT, CDR2 SNEGSKA (reference sequence). Trimming removed 3 bases from V and 6 bases from J; junction bases left unmatched: 6. The CDR3 loop is CSASSSGRAGEQYF. The CDR3 DNA sequence: TGCAGTGCTAGTTCTAGCGGGAGGGCGGGCGAGCAGTACTTC.

In its sample, this clonotype was seen many times. The rearrangement uses TRBV28 and TRBJ2-7; no reliable D call. The CDR3 contains 12 residues. The germline CDR1 and CDR2 sequences are MDHEN and SYDVKM. V dropped 5 bases and J dropped 3 bases, with 8 bases sitting between them. The CDR3 reads CASSVPFYEQYF. In DNA form, the CDR3 reads TGTGCCAGCAGTGTCCCCTTCTACGAGCAGTACTTC.

This clonotype was detected ten times or more. V gene TRBV11-2 combines with J gene TRBJ2-2; 7 nucleotides agree with TRBD2. In germline, CDR1 is SGHAT, CDR2 FQNNGV. After removal of 5 bases from V and 6 bases from J, the junction contained 15 bases not matched to a gene. CDR3 size: 17 residues. The CDR3 loop is CASSPSRSGKIPGELFF. The CDR3 bases are TGTGCCAGCAGCCCCTCCCGGAGCGGGAAGATCCCCGGGGAGCTGTTTTTT.

In this sample, this clonotype turned up many times. The chain links TRBV28 to TRBJ2-7; tentatively, D is TRBD1 or TRBD2 (5 bases each). This CDR3 contains 14 residues. Germline values: CDR1 MDHEN, CDR2 SYDVKM. The germline V and J ends were trimmed by 5 bases and 3 bases, with 14 bases remaining between them. Here the CDR3 DNA reads TGTGCCAGCAGTCCACTAGGGGTAAACTACGAGCAGTACTTC. Translating gives CASSPLGVNYEQYF.

V usage is TRBV6-1 and J usage is TRBJ1-2; tentative D call: TRBD1 (5 bases). Trimming shortened V by 6 bases and J by 5 bases, and 13 bases separated the two germline ends. The CDR3 runs 13 residues. The germline V gene encodes CDR1 MNHNS and CDR2 SASEGT. In DNA, the CDR3 is TGTGCCAGCAGCTGGGGGGTGAGGTATGGCTACACCTTC. Residues: CASSWGVRYGYTF.

This clonotype has ten or more counts. The rearrangement links TRBV2 to TRBJ2-4; no clear D gene. Germline CDR1 reads SNHLY; CDR2 reads FYNNEI. CDR3 length: 16 residues. V dropped 2 bases and J dropped 3 bases, with 14 bases sitting between them. Written as DNA, the CDR3 is TGTGCCAGCAGTGAAAAAGGCTGGGGAAACAAAAACATTCAGTACTTC. This codes for CASSEKGWGNKNIQYF.

This clonotype was detected many times. This chain uses TRBV19 with TRBJ2-7; D is unresolved. The CDR3 consists of 13 residues. The germline V gene has CDR1 LNHDA and CDR2 SQIVND (reference sequence). Trimming stripped 5 bases from V and 3 bases from J, with 11 bases between. The CDR3 region has the DNA TGTGCCAGTAGTCCGAGTCAGTACTACGAGCAGTACTTC. Protein: CASSPSQYYEQYF.

This clonotype was seen at least ten times. The chain recombines TRBV6-1 with TRBJ2-7; 8 bases line up with TRBD1. After removal of 3 bases from V and 0 bases from J, the junction contained 13 bases not matched to a gene. The CDR3 has 18 amino acids. The germline gives CDR1 MNHNS, CDR2 SASEGT. CDR3 in amino acids: CASSERPGWTGSSYEQYF. The DNA of the CDR3 is TGTGCCAGCAGTGAGAGGCCGGGCTGGACAGGGAGCTCCTACGAGCAGTACTTC.

The sample holds many counts of this clonotype. The V call is TRBV6-1, the J call TRBJ2-7, with D perhaps given as TRBD1 or TRBD2 (5 bases each). With 3 bases removed from V and 3 bases from J, the gap between germline ends came to 21 bases. Looked up from germline, CDR1 is MNHNS and CDR2 is SASEGT. The CDR3 is 17 amino acids. CDR3 amino acids: CASSDHGSRGRSYEQYF. As DNA, the CDR3 is TGTGCCAGCAGTGATCATGGAAGTCGGGGCAGAAGCTACGAGCAGTACTTC.

This clonotype was seen many times. The rearrangement links TRBV10-3 to TRBJ1-5; D not resolved. V was cut by 8 bases and J by 5 bases, with 13 bases left in between. This CDR3 has 13 residues. Germline V gene lookup returns CDR1 ENHRY and CDR2 SYGVKD. The CDR3 is CAIGSDVYQPQHF. The CDR3 DNA follows: TGTGCCATCGGCTCAGACGTTTATCAGCCCCAGCATTTT.

The sample holds many counts of this clonotype. The chain links TRBV20-1 to TRBJ2-7, with D possibly matching TRBD2 (6 bases). From germline, CDR1 is DFQATT and CDR2 SNEGSKA (reference sequence). V shed 3 bases and J shed 3 bases, with 15 bases lying between them. The length of the CDR3 is 14 residues. The CDR3 protein is CSARFSGAGYEQYF. The CDR3 DNA reads TGCAGTGCTAGGTTTAGCGGAGCTGGCTACGAGCAGTACTTC.

The sample holds many counts of this clonotype. This chain links TRBV5-1 with TRBJ2-5, with TRBD1 identical over 9 bases. The CDR3 is made up of 17 amino acids. Germline-derived CDR1 and CDR2 are SGHRS and YFSETQ. V was clipped by 0 bases and J by 4 bases; unmatched bases: 10. The CDR3: CASSLGPDRDRAETQYF. CDR3 DNA: TGCGCCAGCAGCTTGGGGCCGGACCGGGACAGGGCAGAGACCCAGTACTTC.

This clonotype appeared many times. This chain links TRBV12-3 or TRBV12-4 with TRBJ2-7; 10 nucleotides line up with TRBD2. The CDR3 loop spans 15 amino acids. The J segment lost 7 bases and the V segment lost 6 bases, leaving 12 bases of the junction unmatched. DNA for the CDR3: TGTGCCAGCAGCCCGATACTAGCGGGGAGTAAAGAGCAGTACTTC. This encodes CASSPILAGSKEQYF.

Note on this clonotype: The CDR3 carries no conserved terminal phenylalanine or tryptophan, so it likely arises from a read error. CDR3 DNA: TGTGCCAGCAGTCCCACTAGCGAGACTCCCTACGAGCAGTACGAC. Its protein is CASSPTSETPYEQYD. V is TRBV12-3 or TRBV12-4 and J is TRBJ2-7; 7 positions agree with TRBD2. This CDR3 comprises 15 residues. J lost 2 bases, V lost 5 bases, and 9 bases had no gene match.

This clonotype has ten or more counts. This chain connects TRBV6-5 to TRBJ2-2; tentative D call: TRBD1 (6 bases). The CDR3 has 14 amino acids. The germline V and J ends were trimmed by 4 bases and 4 bases, with 10 bases remaining between them. Germline V lookup: CDR1 MNHEY, CDR2 SVGAGI. CDR3 sequence: CASSSGAGTGELFF. CDR3 DNA sequence: TGTGCCAGCAGTTCAGGGGCTGGCACCGGGGAGCTGTTTTTT.

This clonotype came up many times. J is TRBJ1-2 and V is TRBV27; D remains ambiguous. CDR1 is MNHEY, CDR2 SMNVEV, per germline (reference sequence). V lost 3 bases and J lost 7, with 12 bases in between. This CDR3 region has 13 residues. The CDR3 DNA sequence: TGTGCCAGCAGTTTTGGCAAGGGTACTGGCTACACCTTC. This gives the protein CASSFGKGTGYTF.

This clonotype was found many times. The chain has TRBV5-1 and TRBJ2-2, with unresolved D. Between the trimmed V and J ends, which lost 0 bases and 6 bases, there was a span of 9 bases. Germline CDR1 reads SGHRS; CDR2 reads YFSETQ. The CDR3 sequence is 14 residues long. DNA of the CDR3: TGCGCCAGCAGCTTGGCCCAAGTCTCCGGGGAGCTGTTTTTT. This codes for CASSLAQVSGELFF.

This clonotype has more than one count but fewer than ten. The chain links TRBV7-2 to TRBJ2-5; D not certain. The CDR3 runs to 14 residues. Trimming cost V 5 bases and J 6 bases, with 16 bases left between them. Germline loops: CDR1 SGHTA, CDR2 FQGNSA. The CDR3 is CASSQLGAQKTQYF. The CDR3 coding sequence is TGTGCCAGCAGCCAACTTGGAGCACAGAAGACCCAGTACTTC. Combining the CDR3 with reference TRBV7-2 and TRBJ2-5 gives the whole variable domain GAGVSQSPSNKVTEKGKDVELRCDPISGHTALYWYRQSLGQGLEFLIYFQGNSAPDKSGLPSDRFSAERTGGSVSTLTIQRTQQEDSAVYLCASSQLGAQKTQYFGPGTRLLVL.

The table lists this clonotype with many counts. This chain uses TRBV11-1 with TRBJ2-7; D gene uncertain. Germline V CDR1 and CDR2: SGHAT, FQDESV (reference sequence). V was clipped by 0 bases and J by 7 bases, with 10 bases between them. This CDR3 has 13 amino acids. This CDR3 is CASSLATLKEQYF. In DNA, the CDR3 is TGTGCCAGCAGCTTAGCAACTTTGAAGGAGCAGTACTTC.